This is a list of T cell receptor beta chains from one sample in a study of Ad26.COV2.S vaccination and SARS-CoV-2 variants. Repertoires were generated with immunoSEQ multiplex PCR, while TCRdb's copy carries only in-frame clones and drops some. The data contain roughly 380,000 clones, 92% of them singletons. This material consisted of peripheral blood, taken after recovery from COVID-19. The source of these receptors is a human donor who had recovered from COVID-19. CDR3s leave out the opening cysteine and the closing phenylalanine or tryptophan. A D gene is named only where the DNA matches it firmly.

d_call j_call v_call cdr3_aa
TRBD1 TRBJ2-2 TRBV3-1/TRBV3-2 ASSRRATGTGTGELF
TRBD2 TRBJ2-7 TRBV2 ASSEWSSGPYEQY
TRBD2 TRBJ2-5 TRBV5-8 ASSSGQRGGYETQY
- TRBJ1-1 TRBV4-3 ASSRGSQVNTEAF
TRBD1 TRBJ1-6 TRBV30 AWRRTGVLSYNSPLH
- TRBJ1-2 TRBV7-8 ASSLGGTYGYT
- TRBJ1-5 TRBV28 ASSLWNQPQH
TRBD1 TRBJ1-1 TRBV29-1 SVQNRGRYTEAF
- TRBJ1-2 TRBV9 ASSVDLYGYT
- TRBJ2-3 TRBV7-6 ASSQLRDNRRDTQY
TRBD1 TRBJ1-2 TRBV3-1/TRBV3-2 ASSQDQGQDFYGYT
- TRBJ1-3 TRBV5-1 ASSPGTPGNTIY
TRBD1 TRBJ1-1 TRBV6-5 ASIPGQGGITEAF